The 22 T cell receptor beta chains presented below share a single source sample, sequenced in a study of type 1 and type 2 diabetes patients. The PCR template was genomic DNA. Amplification of the beta chain CDR3 used 30 forward and 13 reverse multiplex primers. One entry per CDR3 protein, called by TCRdb with MiXCR from the multiplex PCR reads. The sample carries approximately 260,000 distinct CDR3 sequences, around 50% recorded once. The specimen sequenced was peripheral blood mononuclear cells (PBMCs). The receptors were gathered from a man aged 18 to 29 with type 2 diabetes.

V usage is TRBV7-3 and J usage is TRBJ1-2; D gene ambiguous. The V gene lost 5 bases and the J gene lost 6 bases, with 19 bases spanning the gap. In germline, CDR1 is SGHTA, CDR2 FQGTGA. The CDR3 has 15 residues. The CDR3 DNA sequence: TGTGCCAGCAGCCAGTCCACTATCATACTGGATGGCTACACCTTC. It codes for CASSQSTIILDGYTF.

This clonotype was counted a few times. The chain has TRBV27 and TRBJ2-7; D tentatively reads TRBD1 or TRBD2 (5 bases each). Per germline, CDR1 MNHEY and CDR2 SMNVEV (reference sequence). V lost 6 bases, J lost 3 bases, and 15 bases lay in between. The CDR3 spans 14 residues. The CDR3 region is CASSQSGTDYEQYF. The CDR3 nucleotides are TGTGCCAGCAGCCAGTCCGGGACCGACTACGAGCAGTACTTC.

The chain combines TRBV25-1 with TRBJ1-1; perhaps TRBD1 as D (5 bases). Germline-derived CDR1 and CDR2 are MGHDK and SYGVNS. The ends were cut back, 6 bases at V and 9 bases at J, with 14 bases in the middle. There are 12 residues in the CDR3. CDR3 nucleotide sequence: TGTGCCAGCAGGGGACCCCGAGGGAAAGCTTTCTTT. It is translated as CASRGPRGKAFF. Based on the CDR3 plus reference TRBV25-1 and TRBJ1-1, the full variable domain is EADIYQTPRYLVIGTGKKITLECSQTMGHDKMYWYQQDPGMELHLIHYSYGVNSTEKGDLSSESTVSRIRTEHFPLTLESARPSHTSQYLCASRGPRGKAFFGQGTRLTVV.

The gene calls are TRBV7-8 and TRBJ2-5; no clear D. V shed 6 bases and J shed 10 bases, with 21 bases lying between them. CDR3 length: 14 amino acids. Germline assignment: CDR1 SGHVS and CDR2 FQNEAQ. CDR3 residues: CASSPALYKGGQYF. Here the CDR3 DNA reads TGTGCCAGCAGTCCCGCCCTCTATAAAGGTGGCCAGTACTTC.

Many counts were recorded for this clonotype. V is TRBV7-3 and J is TRBJ2-2, with 7 bases that match TRBD1. V shed 2 bases, J shed 3 bases, and the junction held 3 bases outside the gene matches. The CDR3 is 15 residues long. Germline CDR1 and CDR2: SGHTA and FQGTGA. This CDR3 reads CASSLGDRDTGELFF. Written as DNA, the CDR3 is TGTGCCAGCAGCTTAGGGGACAGAGACACCGGGGAGCTGTTTTTT.

The rearrangement uses TRBV19 and TRBJ2-7; possible D gene TRBD1, 6 bases. Trimming shortened V by 5 bases and J by 4 bases, and 15 bases separated the two germline ends. Germline V lookup: CDR1 LNHDA, CDR2 SQIVND (reference sequence). This CDR3 region has 14 residues. DNA for the CDR3: TGTGCCAGTAGTTTGATGACAGGTGCGTACGAGCAGTACTTC. Amino acid sequence: CASSLMTGAYEQYF.

The J gene is TRBJ2-5, the V gene TRBV12-3 or TRBV12-4, with D possibly TRBD2 on 6 matching bases. V lost 8 bases and J 5 bases, leaving 21 bases between the germline ends. CDR3 size: 15 residues. CDR3 nucleotide sequence: TGTGCCAGCTCACCAAGTACAGCGAGCGGGGAGACCCAGTACTTC. Protein sequence: CASSPSTASGETQYF.

This sequence joins TRBV12-3 or TRBV12-4 and TRBJ2-3, with 11 bases that match TRBD2. The trim removed 4 bases at V and 4 bases at J, leaving 4 bases unmatched. The CDR3 loop spans 15 amino acids. The CDR3 sequence: CASSSPGLAADTQYF. Here the CDR3 DNA reads TGTGCCAGCAGTTCCCCGGGACTAGCGGCAGATACGCAGTATTTT.

This clonotype turned up a few times. The J gene is TRBJ1-5, the V gene TRBV19; no firm D call. Germline-derived CDR1 and CDR2 are LNHDA and SQIVND (reference sequence). V lost 5 bases and J 1 base, leaving 9 bases between the germline ends. The CDR3 loop spans 14 amino acids. The CDR3 reads CASSRLDSNQPQHF. The CDR3 coding sequence is TGTGCCAGTAGTCGTCTTGACAGCAATCAGCCCCAGCATTTT.

The chain employs TRBV6-1 and TRBJ1-4; 9 nucleotides match TRBD1. The V gene's germline CDR1 is MNHNS and CDR2 SASEGT. The CDR3 extends over 14 amino acids. V shed 6 bases and J 5 bases; nucleotides not matched to a gene: 4. The CDR3 bases are TGTGCCAGCAGAAACGGGACAGGGAATGAAAAACTGTTTTTT. Protein: CASRNGTGNEKLFF.

The V gene is TRBV7-2, the J gene TRBJ2-5; possible D gene TRBD1, 6 bases. The CDR3 is made up of 14 amino acids. V was shortened by 5 bases and J by 1 base, with 11 bases between the two germline ends. The germline gives CDR1 SGHTA, CDR2 FQGNSA. This chain's CDR3 is CASSPRTVQETQYF. The CDR3 DNA reads TGTGCCAGCAGCCCCCGGACAGTCCAAGAGACCCAGTACTTC. Using reference TRBV7-2 and TRBJ2-5 for the parts outside the CDR3, the full variable domain is GAGVSQSPSNKVTEKGKDVELRCDPISGHTALYWYRQSLGQGLEFLIYFQGNSAPDKSGLPSDRFSAERTGGSVSTLTIQRTQQEDSAVYLCASSPRTVQETQYFGPGTRLLVL.

This clonotype has more than one count but fewer than ten. This CDR3 reads CASSLVPISGNTIYF. CDR3 in DNA: TGCGCCAGCAGCTTGGTGCCGATCTCTGGAAACACCATATATTTT. V is TRBV5-1 and J is TRBJ1-3; D gene uncertain. The CDR3 totals 15 residues. Trimming stripped 0 bases from V and 0 bases from J, with 7 bases between. CDR1 and CDR2 from the germline V gene are SGHRS and YFSETQ.

The chain has TRBV10-1 and TRBJ2-5; no clear D gene. With 6 bases removed from V and 5 bases from J, the gap between germline ends came to 19 bases. CDR1 is WNHNN, CDR2 SYGVQD, per germline (reference sequence). The CDR3 runs to 15 residues. DNA for the CDR3: TGCGCCAGCAGCCAAGATGTATCGAGTCAGGAGACCCAGTACTTC. Its protein is CASSQDVSSQETQYF.

This clonotype was picked up one time. The chain combines TRBV15 with TRBJ2-5, with a possible D match to TRBD1 (5 bases). The CDR3 consists of 14 residues. Germline CDR1 reads LNHNV; CDR2 reads YYDKDF (reference sequence). V lost 2 bases and J lost 1, with 8 bases in between. This chain's CDR3 is CATSRRGTQETQYF. The CDR3 nucleotides are TGTGCCACCAGCAGAAGGGGAACCCAAGAGACCCAGTACTTC.

This clonotype was seen a few times. This rearrangement joins TRBV20-1 to TRBJ1-1; D is ambiguous. From germline, CDR1 is DFQATT and CDR2 SNEGSKA (reference sequence). This CDR3 region has 16 residues. V shed 5 bases and J shed 2 bases, with 21 bases lying between them. Here the CDR3 DNA reads TGCAGTGCTTGCCCCTATGTGAGTCCGATAAACACTGAAGCTTTCTTT. This codes for CSACPYVSPINTEAFF.

The chain couples TRBV6-5 to TRBJ2-1; D is ambiguous. This CDR3 contains 11 residues. Germline CDR1 and CDR2: MNHEY and SVGAGI. The V and J ends lost 4 bases and 7 bases respectively, with 5 bases between them. For the CDR3, the DNA is TGTGCCAGCAGTTCTCCAAATGAGCAGTTCTTC. Translation gives CASSSPNEQFF.

CDR3 sequence (DNA): TGTGCCAGCAGTTTAGTGGTCGGGAGAGGAACCGGGGAGCTGTTTTTT. Translation: CASSLVVGRGTGELFF. The rearrangement joins TRBV12-3 or TRBV12-4 to TRBJ2-2, with a weak D call TRBD2 (6 bases). V lost 1 base, J lost 5 bases, and 14 bases lay in between. The length of the CDR3 is 16 residues.

This clonotype was detected once. CDR3 in amino acids: CASSYSIRGPGGYTF. The CDR3 bases are TGTGCCAGCAGTTACTCGATTAGGGGGCCGGGGGGCTACACCTTC. The chain carries TRBV6-5 and TRBJ1-2, with 7 bases lining up with TRBD1. The germline V gene has CDR1 MNHEY and CDR2 SVGAGI. CDR3 length: 15 residues. The ends lost 0 bases at V and 8 bases at J; junction bases unmatched: 9.

This clonotype was counted a few times. V usage is TRBV10-1 and J usage is TRBJ1-1; 8 bases align to TRBD1. CDR1 is WNHNN, CDR2 SYGVQD, per germline (reference sequence). The V segment lost 4 bases and the J segment 4 bases; nucleotides outside the gene matches: 5. The CDR3 covers 14 residues. CDR3 DNA sequence: TGCGCCAGCAGTGGGGACAGGCCTGCCACTGAAGCTTTCTTT. Its translation: CASSGDRPATEAFF.

The rearrangement uses TRBV5-1 and TRBJ2-7; D uncertain. The CDR3 loop spans 15 amino acids. The V gene lost 0 bases and the J gene lost 1 base, with 11 bases spanning the gap. The germline V gene has CDR1 SGHRS and CDR2 YFSETQ. CDR3 sequence (DNA): TGCGCCAGCAGCTTGGGGCCCGGGTTTTCCTACGAGCAGTACTTC. It encodes CASSLGPGFSYEQYF.

This clonotype was seen a handful of times. The CDR3 nucleotides are TGTGCCAGCAGTTACGGTACGGACACCGGGGAGCTGTTTTTT. This codes for CASSYGTDTGELFF. The chain carries TRBV12-3 or TRBV12-4 and TRBJ2-2; D ambiguous. V lost 4 bases and J lost 3, with 9 bases in between. CDR3 length: 14 amino acids.

The chain uses TRBV7-8 and TRBJ2-1, with D maybe TRBD2 (5 bases). CDR3 size: 17 residues. The germline V gene encodes CDR1 SGHVS and CDR2 FQNEAQ. The V end was cut by 1 base, the J end by 9 bases, with 22 bases between. The CDR3 DNA is TGTGCCAGCAGCTTAGTATCCTCTCTAGCATTGAACGGTGAGCAGTTCTTC. Residues: CASSLVSSLALNGEQFF.